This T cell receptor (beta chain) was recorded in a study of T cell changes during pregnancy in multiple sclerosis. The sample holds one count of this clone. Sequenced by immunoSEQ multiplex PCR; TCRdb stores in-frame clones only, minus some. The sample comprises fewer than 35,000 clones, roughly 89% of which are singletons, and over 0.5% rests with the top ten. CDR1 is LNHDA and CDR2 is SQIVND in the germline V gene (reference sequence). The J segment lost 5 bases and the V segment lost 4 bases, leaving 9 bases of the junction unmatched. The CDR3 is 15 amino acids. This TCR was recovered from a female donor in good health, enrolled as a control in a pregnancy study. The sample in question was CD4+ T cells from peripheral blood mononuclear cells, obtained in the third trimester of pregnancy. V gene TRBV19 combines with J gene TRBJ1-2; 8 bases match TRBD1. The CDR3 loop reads CASSTSGTGSYGYTF. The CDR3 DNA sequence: TGTGCCAGTAGTACCTCCGGGACAGGTTCTTATGGCTACACCTTC.